These 5 T cell receptor beta chains originate from one sample sequenced in a study of graft-versus-host responses after intestinal transplantation. Sequencing was performed with immunoSEQ multiplex PCR; in TCRdb, only in-frame clones are kept and a portion is missing. Of 23,000 or so clones listed, about 33% are singletons. Irradiated stimulators labeled with violet dye, 200,000 in number, were plated with 200,000 CFSE-labeled responders. Material: alloreactive CD8+ T cells from a mixed lymphocyte reaction culture, obtained before intestinal transplant. This sample's subset: CFSE-low proliferating T cells sorted from roughly six-day pre-transplant mixed lymphocyte reaction (GvH or HvG direction). The receptors shown here come from a human patient who received an intestinal transplant.

V is TRBV4-3 and J is TRBJ2-5, with 7 nucleotides matching TRBD2. Germline loops: CDR1 LGHNA, CDR2 YSLEER. This CDR3 is 16 amino acids long. V was clipped by 4 bases and J by 5 bases; unmatched bases: 13. The CDR3 sequence: CASSPEPGLIRETQYF. Written as DNA, the CDR3 is TGCGCCAGCAGCCCAGAGCCGGGACTAATTAGGGAGACCCAGTACTTC.

This chain connects TRBV28 to TRBJ2-1; TRBD2 matches 12 bases. This CDR3 is built from 17 residues. CDR1 is MDHEN and CDR2 is SYDVKM in the germline V gene. J gave up 2 bases and V 6 bases, and 8 bases lay outside the gene matches. CDR3 in DNA: TGTGCCAGCAGCCCCGGACTAGCGGGATCTACCTACAATGAGCAGTTCTTC. This translates into CASSPGLAGSTYNEQFF.

The chain carries TRBV4-1 and TRBJ2-3; perhaps TRBD2 as D (5 bases). CDR1 MGHRA and CDR2 YSYEKL come from the germline V gene. Trimming pared 4 bases from V and 3 bases from J, leaving 20 bases between. The CDR3 is 17 amino acids. The chain's CDR3 is CASSRRSFWTGTDTQYF. CDR3 DNA: TGCGCCAGCAGCCGTCGAAGTTTCTGGACGGGGACAGATACGCAGTATTTT.

This rearrangement joins TRBV18 to TRBJ2-7; the D is unclear. The CDR3 runs 11 residues. CDR1 is KGHSH, CDR2 LQKENI, per germline. The V and J ends lost 3 bases and 3 bases respectively, with 3 bases between them. The CDR3 DNA reads as TGTGCCAGCTCACCTATCTACGAGCAGTACTTC. Protein product: CASSPIYEQYF.

The chain uses TRBV5-1 and TRBJ2-1; TRBD2 matches 11 bases. The V gene's germline CDR1 is SGHRS and CDR2 YFSETQ. V lost 1 base, J lost 4 bases, and 4 bases stayed unmatched. The CDR3 is 16 residues long. As DNA, the CDR3 is TGCGCCAGCAGCTTGTCCGGGACTAGCGGTTACAATGAGCAGTTCTTC. Protein: CASSLSGTSGYNEQFF.